One T cell receptor (beta chain) is described in this entry. A read error is likely, as this CDR3 ends without the conserved phenylalanine or tryptophan. The data originate from a study of metastatic and nonmetastatic thyroid tumors. From the PCR reads, TCRdb re-called clones with MiXCR. Here the sample spans about 40,000 clones, about 15% being singletons. No treatment had been given to any patient before thyroid surgery. The germline V gene encodes CDR1 SGHRS and CDR2 YFSETQ. V dropped 9 bases and J dropped 9 bases, with 19 bases sitting between them. CDR3 length: 13 residues. What was sequenced was tumor tissue. This chain links TRBV5-1 with TRBJ2-1; possible D gene TRBD2, 6 bases. The sequence derives from a female donor with papillary thyroid cancer or a benign thyroid nodule (not recorded which). Some clones in this sample may be carry-over from other donors' samples. The CDR3 bases are TGCGCCATCAGTCCCACGGTGGGAGGTGAGCAGTTCCTC. This gives the protein CAISPTVGGEQFL.